This TCR beta chain was captured in a study of blood T cell repertoires in COVID-19. Study context: Collection of acute and convalescent COVID-19 samples took place in the United States, Italy and Spain. Sources were T cells, B-cell-depleted T cells, or PBMCs; the material itself was cDNA or gDNA.

The CDR3 has 15 residues. The germline V gene has CDR1 SGHNT and CDR2 YYREEE (reference sequence). The trim removed 4 bases at V and 6 bases at J, leaving 3 bases unmatched. Per the study methods: Amplification with reference gene primers provided the estimates of nucleated cell counts. The data were produced by immunoSEQ multiplex PCR, yet TCRdb's version contains in-frame clones alone and is incomplete. V and J calls and clone size are those listed in that table; D and trimming were worked out from the DNA. In the table there are about 190,000 clones, roughly four fifths of which are singletons. V usage is TRBV5-4 and J usage is TRBJ2-1, with 14 bases that match TRBD2. The clonotype comes from a woman aged 40 to 50 with acute or convalescent COVID-19. Sequenced: peripheral blood. The chain's CDR3 is CASSLGTSGSNEQFF. The CDR3 DNA reads TGTGCCAGCAGCCTCGGGACTAGCGGGAGCAATGAGCAGTTCTTC. The variable domain in full, with the rest retrieved from reference TRBV5-4 and TRBJ2-1, is ETGVTQSPTHLIKTRGQQVTLRCSSQSGHNTVSWYQQALGQGPQFIFQYYREEENGRGNFPPRFSGLQFPNYSSELNVNALELDDSALYLCASSLGTSGSNEQFFGPGTRLTVL.